The 10 T cell receptor beta chains in this list originate from one sample, sequenced in a study of blood T cell repertoires in COVID-19. Assay: immunoSEQ multiplex PCR; the TCRdb copy retains only in-frame clones and omits some. The sample includes hundreds of thousands of clones, about nine tenths of them seen just once. The source material was peripheral blood. These receptors came from a man of 80 years or more with acute or convalescent COVID-19.

CDR3 protein: CASWTGGSYSPLHF. In nucleotides, the CDR3 is TGTGCCAGTTGGACAGGGGGAAGCTATTCACCCCTCCACTTT. This chain links TRBV19 with TRBJ1-6, with TRBD1 matching 10 bases. Germline loops: CDR1 LNHDA, CDR2 SQIVND (reference sequence). V dropped 8 bases and J dropped 8; count of bases not matched to a gene: 6. The CDR3 length is 14 residues. The full variable domain, completed using reference TRBV19 and TRBJ1-6, is DGGITQSPKYLFRKEGQNVTLSCEQNLNHDAMYWYRQDPGQGLRLIYYSQIVNDFQKGDIAEGYSVSREKKESFPLTVTSAQKNPTAFYLCASWTGGSYSPLHFGNGTRLTVT.

The chain recombines TRBV6-6 with TRBJ2-2, with D perhaps TRBD1 (6 bases). This CDR3 is built from 14 residues. V was pared by 7 bases and J by 3 bases, with 12 bases between. In germline, CDR1 is MNHNY, CDR2 SVGAGI (reference sequence). CDR3 sequence (DNA): TGTGCCAGCAAGGGGACACCCGACACCGGGGAGCTGTTTTTT. It codes for CASKGTPDTGELFF.

The V and J genes are TRBV5-5 and TRBJ2-2, with D perhaps matching TRBD1 (6 bases). The CDR3 contains 14 residues. Germline V gene data show CDR1 as SGHKS and CDR2 as YYEKEE (reference sequence). With 4 bases removed from V and 1 base from J, the gap between germline ends came to 8 bases. CDR3: CASSLGQNTGELFF. The CDR3 DNA reads TGTGCCAGCAGCCTGGGACAGAACACCGGGGAGCTGTTTTTT.

The DNA for the CDR3 is TGTGCCAGCAGGGTACAGGGGTACACCGGGGAGCTGTTTTTT. Amino acid sequence: CASRVQGYTGELFF. The chain uses TRBV6-5 and TRBJ2-2; 7 positions agree with TRBD1. This CDR3 is 14 amino acids long. Germline V gene data show CDR1 as MNHEY and CDR2 as SVGAGI. J lost 3 bases, V lost 6 bases, and 4 bases had no gene match.

CDR3 region: CASSLHGTYEQYV. The CDR3, as DNA: TGTGCCAGCAGTTTACACGGTACCTACGAGCAGTACGTC. V gene TRBV12-3 or TRBV12-4 combines with J gene TRBJ2-7; no reliable D call. CDR3 length equals 13 residues. Trimming stripped 2 bases from V and 2 bases from J, with 7 bases between.

The rearrangement uses TRBV5-1 and TRBJ2-3; TRBD2 matches at 13 bases. CDR1 is SGHRS and CDR2 is YFSETQ in the germline V gene. The ends lost 4 bases at V and 5 bases at J; junction bases unmatched: 7. The CDR3 has 16 residues. CDR3 DNA sequence: TGCGCCAGCAGCCCCGGGACTAGCGGGACGATAGATACGCAGTATTTT. It encodes CASSPGTSGTIDTQYF.

This clone has more than one count but fewer than ten. The chain employs TRBV28 and TRBJ1-1; D is unresolved. Trimming left V 6 bases short and J 1 base short, with 12 bases between. CDR1 is MDHEN and CDR2 is SYDVKM in the germline V gene. The CDR3 has 14 amino acids. CDR3 loop: CASSRLAGNTEAFF. The CDR3 region has the DNA TGTGCCAGCAGCCGACTCGCCGGGAACACTGAAGCTTTCTTT.

This clone has more than one count but fewer than ten. J is TRBJ2-7 and V is TRBV10-3; D may be TRBD1 (6 bases). Trimming took off 3 bases at V and 3 bases at J, with 6 bases between the two ends. Per germline, CDR1 ENHRY and CDR2 SYGVKD. This CDR3 comprises 12 residues. The CDR3 nucleotides read TGTGCCATCAGTGAACAGGGCTACGAGCAGTACGTC. Amino acid sequence: CAISEQGYEQYV.

The chain joins TRBV6-5 to TRBJ2-1; D remains unclear. Germline CDR1 is MNHEY and CDR2 is SVGAGI. The CDR3 is 12 residues long. V was trimmed by 6 bases and J by 5 bases, leaving 8 bases between them. The CDR3 protein is CASRSADNEQFF. The CDR3 bases are TGTGCCAGCAGGTCCGCAGACAATGAGCAGTTCTTC.

The chain uses TRBV6-5 and TRBJ2-4; 11 nucleotides line up with TRBD2. The CDR3 is 14 amino acids. V was clipped by 7 bases and J by 1 base; unmatched bases: 0. Germline V CDR1 and CDR2: MNHEY, SVGAGI. The DNA of the CDR3 is TGTGCCAGCATAGCGGGAGGGGCCAAAAACATTCAGTACTTC. Encoded protein: CASIAGGAKNIQYF.